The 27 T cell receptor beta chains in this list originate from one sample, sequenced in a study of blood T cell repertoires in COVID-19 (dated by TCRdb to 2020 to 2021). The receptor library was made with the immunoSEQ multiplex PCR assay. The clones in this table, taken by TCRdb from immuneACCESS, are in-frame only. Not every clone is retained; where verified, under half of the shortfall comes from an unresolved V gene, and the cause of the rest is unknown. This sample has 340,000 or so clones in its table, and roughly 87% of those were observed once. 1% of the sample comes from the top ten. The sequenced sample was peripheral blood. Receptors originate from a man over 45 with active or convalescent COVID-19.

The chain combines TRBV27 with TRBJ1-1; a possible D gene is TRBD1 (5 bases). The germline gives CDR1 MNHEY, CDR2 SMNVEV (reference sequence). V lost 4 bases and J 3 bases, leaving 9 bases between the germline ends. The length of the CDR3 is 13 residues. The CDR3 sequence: CASSYRGDTEAFF. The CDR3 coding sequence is TGTGCCAGCAGTTACCGGGGGGACACTGAAGCTTTCTTT.

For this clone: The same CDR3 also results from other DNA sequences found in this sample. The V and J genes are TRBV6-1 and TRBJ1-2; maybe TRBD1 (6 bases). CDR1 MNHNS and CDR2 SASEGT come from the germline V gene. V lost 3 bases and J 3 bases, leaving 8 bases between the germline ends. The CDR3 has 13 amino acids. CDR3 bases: TGTGCCAGCAGTGAGACAGGAGACTATGGCTACACCTTC. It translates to CASSETGDYGYTF.

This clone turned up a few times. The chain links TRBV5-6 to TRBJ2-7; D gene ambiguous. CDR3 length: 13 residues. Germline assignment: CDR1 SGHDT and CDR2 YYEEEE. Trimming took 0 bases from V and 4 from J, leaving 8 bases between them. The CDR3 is CASSLGYGYEQYF. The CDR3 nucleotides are TGTGCCAGCAGCTTGGGATACGGTTACGAGCAGTACTTC.

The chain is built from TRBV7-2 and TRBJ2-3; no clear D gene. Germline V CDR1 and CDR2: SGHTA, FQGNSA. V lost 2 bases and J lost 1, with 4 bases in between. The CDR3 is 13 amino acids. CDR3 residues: CASSLPGTDTQYF. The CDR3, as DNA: TGTGCCAGCAGCTTACCGGGCACAGATACGCAGTATTTT.

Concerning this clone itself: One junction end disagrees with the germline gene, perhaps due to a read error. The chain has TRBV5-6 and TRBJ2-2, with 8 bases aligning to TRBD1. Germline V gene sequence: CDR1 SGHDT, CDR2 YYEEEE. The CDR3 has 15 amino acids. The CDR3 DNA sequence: TGTGCCAGCATCTTGGGGACAGGGAACACCGGGGAGCTGTTTTTT. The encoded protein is CASILGTGNTGELFF.

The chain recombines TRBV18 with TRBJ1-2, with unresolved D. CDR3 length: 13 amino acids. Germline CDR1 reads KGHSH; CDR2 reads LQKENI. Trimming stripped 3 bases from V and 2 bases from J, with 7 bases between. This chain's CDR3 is CASSPERNYGYTF. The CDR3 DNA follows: TGTGCCAGCTCACCTGAGCGGAACTATGGCTACACCTTC.

CDR3 coding DNA: TGTGCCAGCACCCTAGGAGTCGGGCAGGGCTACGAGCAGTACTTC. As protein: CASTLGVGQGYEQYF. The V and J genes are TRBV28 and TRBJ2-7; tentative D call: TRBD1 (5 bases). The CDR3 covers 15 residues. Germline assignment: CDR1 MDHEN and CDR2 SYDVKM. With 7 bases removed from V and 3 bases from J, the gap between germline ends came to 19 bases.

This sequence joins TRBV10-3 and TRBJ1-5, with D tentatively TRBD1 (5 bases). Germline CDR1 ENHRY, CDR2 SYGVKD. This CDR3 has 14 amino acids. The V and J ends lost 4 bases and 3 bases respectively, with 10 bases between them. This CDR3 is CAISVGRDNQPQHF. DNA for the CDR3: TGTGCCATCAGTGTGGGCAGGGACAATCAGCCCCAGCATTTT.

This CDR3 reads CASSSHDSGGAGGEETQYF. CDR3 bases: TGTGCCAGCAGTTCCCATGACTCCGGGGGCGCGGGAGGGGAGGAGACCCAGTACTTC. This chain joins TRBV28 and TRBJ2-5, with 9 bases identical to TRBD2. The CDR3 has 19 amino acids. The germline CDR1 and CDR2 sequences are MDHEN and SYDVKM. Unmatched junction bases numbered 20, after V lost 4 bases and J lost 5 bases.

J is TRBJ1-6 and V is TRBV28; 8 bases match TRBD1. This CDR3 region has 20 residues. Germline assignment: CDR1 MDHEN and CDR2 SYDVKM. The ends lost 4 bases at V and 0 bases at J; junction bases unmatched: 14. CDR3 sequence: CASSSIGTGRPFSYNSPLHF. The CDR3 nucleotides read TGTGCCAGCAGTTCCATCGGGACAGGTCGGCCTTTCTCCTATAATTCACCCCTCCACTTT.

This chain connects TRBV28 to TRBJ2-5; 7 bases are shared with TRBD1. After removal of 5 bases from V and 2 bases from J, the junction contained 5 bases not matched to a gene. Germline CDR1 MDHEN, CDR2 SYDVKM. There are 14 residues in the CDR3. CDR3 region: CASSPEDRQETQYF. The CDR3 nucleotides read TGTGCCAGCAGTCCAGAGGACAGGCAAGAGACCCAGTACTTC. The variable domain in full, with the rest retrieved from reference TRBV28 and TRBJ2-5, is DVKVTQSSRYLVKRTGEKVFLECVQDMDHENMFWYRQDPGLGLRLIYFSYDVKMKEKGDIPEGYSVSREKKERFSLILESASTNQTSMYLCASSPEDRQETQYFGPGTRLLVL.

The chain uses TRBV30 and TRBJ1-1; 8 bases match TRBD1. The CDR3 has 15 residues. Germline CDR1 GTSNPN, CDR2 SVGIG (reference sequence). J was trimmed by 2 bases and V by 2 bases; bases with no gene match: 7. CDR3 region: CAWSTIDRGNTEAFF. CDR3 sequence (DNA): TGTGCCTGGAGTACAATTGACAGGGGCAACACTGAAGCTTTCTTT.

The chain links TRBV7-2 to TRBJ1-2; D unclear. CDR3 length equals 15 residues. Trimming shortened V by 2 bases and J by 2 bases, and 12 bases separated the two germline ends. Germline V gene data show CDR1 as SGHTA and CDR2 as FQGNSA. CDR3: CASSLTPGGNYGYTF. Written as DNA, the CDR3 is TGTGCCAGCAGCTTAACCCCGGGAGGAAACTATGGCTACACCTTC.

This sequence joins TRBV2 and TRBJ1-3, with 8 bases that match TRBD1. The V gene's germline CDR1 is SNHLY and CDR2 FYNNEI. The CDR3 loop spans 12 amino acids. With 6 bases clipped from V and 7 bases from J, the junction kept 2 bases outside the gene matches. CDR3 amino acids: CASRDRGNTIYF. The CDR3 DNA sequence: TGTGCCAGCAGAGACAGGGGTAACACCATATATTTT. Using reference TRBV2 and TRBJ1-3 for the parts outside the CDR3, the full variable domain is EPEVTQTPSHQVTQMGQEVILRCVPISNHLYFYWYRQILGQKVEFLVSFYNNEISEKSEIFDDQFSVERPDGSNFTLKIRSTKLEDSAMYFCASRDRGNTIYFGEGSWLTVV.

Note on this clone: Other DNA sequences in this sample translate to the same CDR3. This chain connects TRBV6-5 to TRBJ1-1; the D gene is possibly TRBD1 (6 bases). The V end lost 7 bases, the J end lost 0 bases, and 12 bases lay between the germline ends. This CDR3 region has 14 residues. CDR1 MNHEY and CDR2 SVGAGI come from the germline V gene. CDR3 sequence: CASIRGGLNTEAFF. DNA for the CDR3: TGTGCCAGCATTCGCGGGGGCTTGAACACTGAAGCTTTCTTT.

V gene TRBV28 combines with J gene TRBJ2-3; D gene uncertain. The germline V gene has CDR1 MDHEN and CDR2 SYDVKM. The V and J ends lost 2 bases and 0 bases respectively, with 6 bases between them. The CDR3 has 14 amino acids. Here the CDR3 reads CASSLGLSTDTQYF. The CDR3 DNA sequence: TGTGCCAGCAGTTTAGGGCTAAGCACAGATACGCAGTATTTT.

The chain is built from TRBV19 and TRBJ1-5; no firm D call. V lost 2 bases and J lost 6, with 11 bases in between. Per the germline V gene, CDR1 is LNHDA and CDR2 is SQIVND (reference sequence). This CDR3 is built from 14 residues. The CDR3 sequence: CASSIIGLPQPQHF. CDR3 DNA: TGTGCCAGTAGTATAATCGGGTTGCCTCAGCCCCAGCATTTT.

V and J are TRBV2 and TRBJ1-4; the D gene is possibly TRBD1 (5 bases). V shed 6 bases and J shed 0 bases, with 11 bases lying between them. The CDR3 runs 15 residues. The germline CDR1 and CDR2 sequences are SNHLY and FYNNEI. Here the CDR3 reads CASRLDSATNEKLFF. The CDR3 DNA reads TGTGCCAGCAGGCTCGACAGCGCAACTAATGAAAAACTGTTTTTT.

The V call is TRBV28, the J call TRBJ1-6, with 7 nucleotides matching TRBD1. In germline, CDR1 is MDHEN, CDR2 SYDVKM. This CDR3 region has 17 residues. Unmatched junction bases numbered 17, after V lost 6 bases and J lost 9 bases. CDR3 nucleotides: TGTGCCAGCAGAATACGACAGGGTAACGTACAAGGTTCACCCCTCCACTTT. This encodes CASRIRQGNVQGSPLHF.

The CDR3 loop reads CASSLGPDRGVKLFF. In DNA form, the CDR3 reads TGTGCCAGCAGTTTAGGGCCTGACAGGGGGGTAAAACTGTTTTTT. The rearrangement links TRBV28 to TRBJ1-4; 9 nucleotides match TRBD1. Germline-derived CDR1 and CDR2 are MDHEN and SYDVKM. This CDR3 has 15 amino acids. V lost 2 bases and J lost 10; bases outside the gene matches: 8.

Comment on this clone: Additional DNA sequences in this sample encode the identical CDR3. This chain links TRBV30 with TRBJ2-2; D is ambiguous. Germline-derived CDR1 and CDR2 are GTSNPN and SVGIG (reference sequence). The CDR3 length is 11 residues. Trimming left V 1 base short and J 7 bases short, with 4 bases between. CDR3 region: CAWSAGGELFF. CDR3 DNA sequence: TGTGCCTGGAGTGCGGGCGGGGAGCTGTTTTTT. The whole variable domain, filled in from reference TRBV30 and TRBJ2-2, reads SQTIHQWPATLVQPVGSPLSLECTVEGTSNPNLYWYRQAAGRGLQLLFYSVGIGQISSEVPQNLSASRPQDRQFILSSKKLLLSDSGFYLCAWSAGGELFFGEGSRLTVL.

The CDR3 region has the DNA TGTGCCAGCCTGCCCGGGCGGGGGGACTATGGCTACACCTTC. It codes for CASLPGRGDYGYTF. The chain recombines TRBV2 with TRBJ1-2; TRBD1 is a possible D gene (5 bases). The CDR3 covers 14 residues. Germline loops: CDR1 SNHLY, CDR2 FYNNEI. V gave up 8 bases and J gave up 3 bases, with 16 bases separating them.

The CDR3 DNA sequence: TGTGCCAGCTCACCAGAGGACAGCTATCAGCCCCAGCATTTT. It translates to CASSPEDSYQPQHF. V and J are TRBV18 and TRBJ1-5, with D possibly matching TRBD1 (6 bases). Germline V CDR1 and CDR2: KGHSH, LQKENI. The CDR3 runs to 14 residues. V was cut by 2 bases and J by 5 bases, with 10 bases left in between.

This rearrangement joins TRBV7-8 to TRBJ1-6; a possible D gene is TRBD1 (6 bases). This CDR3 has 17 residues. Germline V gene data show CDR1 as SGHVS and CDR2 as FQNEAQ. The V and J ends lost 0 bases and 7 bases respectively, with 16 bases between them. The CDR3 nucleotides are TGTGCCAGCAGCTTAGCGAGGGGGGGTGGTTGGAATTCACCCCTCCACTTT. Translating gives CASSLARGGGWNSPLHF.

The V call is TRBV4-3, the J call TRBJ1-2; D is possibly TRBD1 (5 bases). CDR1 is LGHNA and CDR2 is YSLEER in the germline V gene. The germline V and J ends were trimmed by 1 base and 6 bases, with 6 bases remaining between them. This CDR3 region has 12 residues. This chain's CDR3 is CASSQVGDGYTF. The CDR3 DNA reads TGCGCCAGCAGCCAAGTAGGGGATGGCTACACCTTC.

The DNA of the CDR3 is TGTGCCAGCAGTTACTCTAGGACACACTATGGCTACACCTTC. It specifies CASSYSRTHYGYTF. The V and J genes are TRBV6-5 and TRBJ1-2; TRBD1 is a possible D gene (5 bases). Germline V lookup: CDR1 MNHEY, CDR2 SVGAGI. The CDR3 consists of 14 residues. V lost 0 bases to trimming and J lost 3 bases, with 8 bases between them.

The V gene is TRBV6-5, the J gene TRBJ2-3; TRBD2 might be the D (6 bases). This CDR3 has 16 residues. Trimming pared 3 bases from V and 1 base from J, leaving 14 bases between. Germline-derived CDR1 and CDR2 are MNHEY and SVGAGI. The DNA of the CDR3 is TGTGCCAGCAGTTATAATTGGGGGGAAGGCACAGATACGCAGTATTTT. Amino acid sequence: CASSYNWGEGTDTQYF.